Here is one T cell receptor beta chain with its context. Different DNA sequences within this sample yield the same CDR3. The data belong to a study of shared clonotypes between healthy human individuals. Here immunoSEQ multiplex PCR was the method, and the copy in TCRdb shows in-frame clones only, minus some. Among around 1,900,000 clones listed, 90% to 95% were seen once. Positive CCR7 selection of CD45RO-negative cells yielded the naive CD8 cells, and terminally differentiated effector memory CD45RA+ cells were excluded. CDR1 and CDR2 (germline): SEHNR, FQNEAQ (reference sequence). V gave up 1 base and J gave up 4 bases; unmatched junction bases: 4. The CDR3 spans 15 residues.

This sequence joins TRBV7-9 and TRBJ1-2; 9 bases agree with TRBD1. The origin of this receptor is a man aged 18 to 30 in good health. Some clones in this sample may be carry-over from other donors' samples. Sequenced input: naive CD8+ T cells from PBMCs. The CDR3 coding sequence is TGTGCCAGCAGCTTAGGGACAGGGGTTCCCTATGGCTACACCTTC. The encoded protein is CASSLGTGVPYGYTF.